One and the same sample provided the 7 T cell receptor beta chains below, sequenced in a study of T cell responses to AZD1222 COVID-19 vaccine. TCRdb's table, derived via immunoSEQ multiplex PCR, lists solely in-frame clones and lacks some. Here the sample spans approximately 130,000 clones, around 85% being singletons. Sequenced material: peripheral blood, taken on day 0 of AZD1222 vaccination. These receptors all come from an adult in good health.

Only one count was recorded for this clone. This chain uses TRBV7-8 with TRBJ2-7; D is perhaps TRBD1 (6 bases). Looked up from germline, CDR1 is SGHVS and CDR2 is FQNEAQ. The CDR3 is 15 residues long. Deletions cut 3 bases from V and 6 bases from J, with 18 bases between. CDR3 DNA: TGTGCCAGCAGCTTCCACAGGGACCCGGGTTCCGAGCAGTACTTC. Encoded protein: CASSFHRDPGSEQYF.

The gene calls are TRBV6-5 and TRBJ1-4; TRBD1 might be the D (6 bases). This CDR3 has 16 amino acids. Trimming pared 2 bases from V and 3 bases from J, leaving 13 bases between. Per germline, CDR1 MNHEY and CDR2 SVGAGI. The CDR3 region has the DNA TGTGCCAGCAGTTACCAGGGGTTCGTGGCTAATGAAAAACTGTTTTTT. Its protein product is CASSYQGFVANEKLFF.

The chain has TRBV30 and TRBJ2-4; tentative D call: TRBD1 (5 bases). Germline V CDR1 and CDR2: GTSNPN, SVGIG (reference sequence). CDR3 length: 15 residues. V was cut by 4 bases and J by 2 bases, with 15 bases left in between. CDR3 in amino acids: CAWNPPGLTKNIQYF. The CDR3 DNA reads TGTGCCTGGAATCCGCCAGGGCTTACCAAAAACATTCAGTACTTC.

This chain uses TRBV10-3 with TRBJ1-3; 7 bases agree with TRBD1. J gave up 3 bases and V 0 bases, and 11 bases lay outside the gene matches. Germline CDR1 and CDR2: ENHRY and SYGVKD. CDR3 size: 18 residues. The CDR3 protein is CAISESHTGTVGGNTIYF. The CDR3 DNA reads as TGTGCCATCAGTGAGTCGCATACTGGGACAGTTGGTGGAAACACCATATATTTT.

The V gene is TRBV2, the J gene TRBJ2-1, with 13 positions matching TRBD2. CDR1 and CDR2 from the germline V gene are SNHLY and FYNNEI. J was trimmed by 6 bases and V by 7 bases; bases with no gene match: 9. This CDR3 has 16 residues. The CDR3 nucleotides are TGTGCCAGCACCCCCGGAAGACTAGCGGGAGGCAATGAGCAGTTCTTC. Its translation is CASTPGRLAGGNEQFF.

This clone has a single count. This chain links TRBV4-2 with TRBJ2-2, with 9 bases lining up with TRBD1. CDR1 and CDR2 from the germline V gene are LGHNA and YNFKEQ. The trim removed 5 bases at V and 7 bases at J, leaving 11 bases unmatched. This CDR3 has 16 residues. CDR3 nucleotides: TGTGCCAGCAGCGAAGTGGGACAGGGTTCAGGCGGGGAGCTGTTTTTT. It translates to CASSEVGQGSGGELFF.

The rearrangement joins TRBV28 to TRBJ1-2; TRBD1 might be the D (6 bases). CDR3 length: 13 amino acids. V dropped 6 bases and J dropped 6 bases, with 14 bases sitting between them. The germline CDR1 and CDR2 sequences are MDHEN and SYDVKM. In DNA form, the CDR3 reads TGTGCCAGCAGCCTGGAAGGGGGGAATGGCTACACCTTC. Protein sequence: CASSLEGGNGYTF.